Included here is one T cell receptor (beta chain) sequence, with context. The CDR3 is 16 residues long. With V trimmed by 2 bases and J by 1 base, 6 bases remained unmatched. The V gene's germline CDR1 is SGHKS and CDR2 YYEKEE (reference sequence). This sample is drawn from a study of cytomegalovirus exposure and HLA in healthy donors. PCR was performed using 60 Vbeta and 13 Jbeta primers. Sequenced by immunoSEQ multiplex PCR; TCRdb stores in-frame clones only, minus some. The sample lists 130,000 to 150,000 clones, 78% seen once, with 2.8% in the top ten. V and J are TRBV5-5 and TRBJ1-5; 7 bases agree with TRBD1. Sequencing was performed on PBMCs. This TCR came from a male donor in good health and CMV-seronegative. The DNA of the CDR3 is TGTGCCAGCAGCTTTCAGACAGGGAAAAGCAATCAGCCCCAGCATTTT. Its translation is CASSFQTGKSNQPQHF.